These 9 T cell receptor beta chains came from one sample sequenced in a study of OX40 agonist ivuxolimab in advanced cancers. Some clones are missing from TCRdb's copy, which holds only in-frame ones; the method was immunoSEQ multiplex PCR. The sample yields 35,000 to 40,000 clones, 70% to 80% seen once. The material was CD4+ or CD8+ T cells sorted from blood, obtained in a trial of the OX40 agonist ivuxolimab. These receptors came from an adult with an advanced solid tumor such as melanoma, head and neck, liver or kidney cancer.

V gene TRBV28 combines with J gene TRBJ1-2, with 9 bases lining up with TRBD1. CDR3 length: 14 amino acids. J was trimmed by 6 bases and V by 7 bases; bases with no gene match: 9. Germline-derived CDR1 and CDR2 are MDHEN and SYDVKM. CDR3 DNA sequence: TGTGCCAGCACCCCGGGACAGGGAAATAATGGCTACACCTTC. Amino acids: CASTPGQGNNGYTF.

This rearrangement joins TRBV7-5 to TRBJ2-1; whether TRBD2, the table's D call, matches the DNA was not checked. TRBV7-5 is designated a pseudogene. The CDR3 loop spans 10 amino acids. CDR3 residues: CARSTVEQFF. Here the CDR3 DNA reads TGTGCCAGAAGTACGGTTGAGCAGTTCTTC.

This chain links TRBV27 with TRBJ2-7; the match to TRBD1 covers 10 bases. The germline CDR1 and CDR2 sequences are MNHEY and SMNVEV (reference sequence). The CDR3 is made up of 16 amino acids. The V segment lost 4 bases and the J segment 4 bases; nucleotides outside the gene matches: 10. The CDR3 loop is CASSYFTGTGEYEQYF. The DNA of the CDR3 is TGTGCCAGCAGTTACTTTACCGGGACAGGGGAGTACGAGCAGTACTTC.

A few counts support this clone. The chain carries TRBV6-6 and TRBJ1-1; possible D gene TRBD1, 6 bases. The V gene's germline CDR1 is MNHNY and CDR2 SVGAGI (reference sequence). V was shortened by 7 bases and J by 0 bases, with 12 bases between the two germline ends. This CDR3 comprises 14 residues. This CDR3 reads CASMTGHLNTEAFF. DNA for the CDR3: TGTGCCAGCATGACGGGACATTTGAACACTGAAGCTTTCTTT.

This CDR3 is CASSPGTGSFYEQYF. DNA for the CDR3: TGCGCCAGCAGCCCTGGGACAGGTTCCTTCTACGAGCAGTACTTC. The chain joins TRBV5-1 to TRBJ2-5; 8 bases align to TRBD1. Matching the DNA end better, TRBJ2-7 makes the J call doubtful. This CDR3 has 15 amino acids. Germline CDR1 reads SGHRS; CDR2 reads YFSETQ.

The chain uses TRBV5-1 and TRBJ2-2, with 8 nucleotides matching TRBD2. The CDR3 is 13 residues long. CDR1 is SGHRS and CDR2 is YFSETQ in the germline V gene. Unmatched junction bases numbered 4, after V lost 5 bases and J lost 7 bases. CDR3 loop: CASSPSGSGELFF. The CDR3 DNA is TGCGCCAGCAGTCCCAGCGGGAGCGGGGAGCTGTTTTTT. Combining the CDR3 with reference TRBV5-1 and TRBJ2-2 gives the whole variable domain KAGVTQTPRYLIKTRGQQVTLSCSPISGHRSVSWYQQTPGQGLQFLFEYFSETQRNKGNFPGRFSGRQFSNSRSEMNVSTLELGDSALYLCASSPSGSGELFFGEGSRLTVL.

The chain is built from TRBV7-2 and TRBJ2-7, with 7 bases identical to TRBD2. Trimming at V came to 1 base and at J to 0 bases, leaving 3 bases not matched to a gene. The germline CDR1 and CDR2 sequences are SGHTA and FQGNSA. The CDR3 totals 15 residues. The CDR3 nucleotides read TGTGCCAGCAGCTTAGGGGGCGGGAGCTCCTACGAGCAGTACTTC. Translating it yields CASSLGGGSSYEQYF.

This chain links TRBV15 with TRBJ2-5; the D is unclear. CDR1 and CDR2 from the germline V gene are LNHNV and YYDKDF (reference sequence). V shed 1 base and J shed 5 bases, with 14 bases lying between them. The CDR3 has 15 residues. Written as DNA, the CDR3 is TGTGCCACCAGCAGAGCCGGCTCCAGTACGGAGACCCAGTACTTC. It encodes CATSRAGSSTETQYF.

V usage is TRBV28 and J usage is TRBJ1-2, with D possibly being TRBD1 (5 bases). Trimming shortened V by 5 bases and J by 0 bases, and 19 bases separated the two germline ends. The CDR3 is 17 amino acids. In germline, CDR1 is MDHEN, CDR2 SYDVKM. For the CDR3, the DNA is TGTGCCAGCAGTCATACACTAACAGGAGGTTCTAACTATGGCTACACCTTC. It is translated as CASSHTLTGGSNYGYTF.